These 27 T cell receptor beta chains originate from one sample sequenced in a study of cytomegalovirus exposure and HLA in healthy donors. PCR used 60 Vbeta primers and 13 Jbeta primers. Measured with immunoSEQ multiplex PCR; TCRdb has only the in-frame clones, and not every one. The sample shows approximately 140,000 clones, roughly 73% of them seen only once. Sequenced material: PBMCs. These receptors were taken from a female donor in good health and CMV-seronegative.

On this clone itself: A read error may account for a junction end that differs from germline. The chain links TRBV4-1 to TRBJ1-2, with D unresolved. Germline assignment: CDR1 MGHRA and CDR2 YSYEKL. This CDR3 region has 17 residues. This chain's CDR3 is CASSQGIPMGYNYGYPF. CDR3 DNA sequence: TGCGCCAGCAGCCAAGGCATTCCGATGGGTTATAACTATGGCTACCCCTTC.

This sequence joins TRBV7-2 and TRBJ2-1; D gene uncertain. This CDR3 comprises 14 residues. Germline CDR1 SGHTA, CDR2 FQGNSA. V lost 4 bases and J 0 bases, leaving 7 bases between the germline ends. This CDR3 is CASSYYDSYNEQFF. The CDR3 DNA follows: TGTGCCAGCAGCTACTACGACTCCTACAATGAGCAGTTCTTC.

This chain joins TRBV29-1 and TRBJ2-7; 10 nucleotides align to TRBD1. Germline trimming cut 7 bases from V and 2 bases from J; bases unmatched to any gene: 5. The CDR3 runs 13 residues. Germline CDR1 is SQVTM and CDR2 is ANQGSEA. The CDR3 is CSATGQGAYEQYF. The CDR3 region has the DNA TGCAGCGCCACAGGACAGGGGGCCTACGAGCAGTACTTC.

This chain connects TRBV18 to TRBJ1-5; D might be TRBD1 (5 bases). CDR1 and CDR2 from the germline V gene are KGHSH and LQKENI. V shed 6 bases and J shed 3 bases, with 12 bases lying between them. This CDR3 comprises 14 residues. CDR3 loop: CASSLGTSNQPQHF. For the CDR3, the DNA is TGTGCCAGCTCCCTTGGGACTTCCAATCAGCCCCAGCATTTT.

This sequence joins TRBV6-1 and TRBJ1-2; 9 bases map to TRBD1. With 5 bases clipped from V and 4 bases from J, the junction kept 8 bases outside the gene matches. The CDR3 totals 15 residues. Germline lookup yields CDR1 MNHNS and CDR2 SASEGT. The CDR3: CASSPLGDRVYGYTF. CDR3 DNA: TGTGCCAGCAGTCCGCTCGGGGACAGGGTCTATGGCTACACCTTC.

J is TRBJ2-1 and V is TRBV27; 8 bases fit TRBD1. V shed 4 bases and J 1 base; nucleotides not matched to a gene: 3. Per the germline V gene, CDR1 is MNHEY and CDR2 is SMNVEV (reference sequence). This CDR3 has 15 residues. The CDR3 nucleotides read TGTGCCAGCAGTTCCGGGACAGGTTCCTACAATGAGCAGTTCTTC. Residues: CASSSGTGSYNEQFF.

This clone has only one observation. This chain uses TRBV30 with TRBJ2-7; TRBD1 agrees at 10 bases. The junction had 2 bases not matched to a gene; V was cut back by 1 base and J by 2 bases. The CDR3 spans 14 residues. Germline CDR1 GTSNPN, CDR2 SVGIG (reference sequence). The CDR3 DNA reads TGTGCCTGGAGTGCGGGACAGGGGACCTACGAGCAGTACTTC. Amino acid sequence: CAWSAGQGTYEQYF.

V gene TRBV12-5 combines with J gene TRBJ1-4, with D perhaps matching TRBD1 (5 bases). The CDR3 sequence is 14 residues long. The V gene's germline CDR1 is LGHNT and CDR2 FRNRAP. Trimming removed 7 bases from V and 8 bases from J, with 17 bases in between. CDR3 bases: TGTGCTAGTGCCTTGGGAGGGGAGAGAGAAAAACTGTTTTTT. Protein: CASALGGEREKLFF. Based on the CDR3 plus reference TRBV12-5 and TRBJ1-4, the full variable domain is DARVTQTPRHKVTEMGQEVTMRCQPILGHNTVFWYRQTMMQGLELLAYFRNRAPLDDSGMPKDRFSAEMPDATLATLKIQPSEPRDSAVYFCASALGGEREKLFFGSGTQLSVL.

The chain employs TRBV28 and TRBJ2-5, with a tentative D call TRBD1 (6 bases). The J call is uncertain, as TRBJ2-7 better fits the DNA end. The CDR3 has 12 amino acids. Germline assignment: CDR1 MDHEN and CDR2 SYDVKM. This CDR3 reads CASLRGIDEQYF. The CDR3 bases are TGTGCCAGCCTCAGGGGTATCGACGAGCAGTACTTC.

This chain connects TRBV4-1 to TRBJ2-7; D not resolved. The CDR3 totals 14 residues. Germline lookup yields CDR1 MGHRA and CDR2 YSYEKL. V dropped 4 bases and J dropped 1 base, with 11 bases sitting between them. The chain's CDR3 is CASSPLGISYEQYF. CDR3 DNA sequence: TGCGCCAGCAGCCCCTTGGGCATATCCTACGAGCAGTACTTC.

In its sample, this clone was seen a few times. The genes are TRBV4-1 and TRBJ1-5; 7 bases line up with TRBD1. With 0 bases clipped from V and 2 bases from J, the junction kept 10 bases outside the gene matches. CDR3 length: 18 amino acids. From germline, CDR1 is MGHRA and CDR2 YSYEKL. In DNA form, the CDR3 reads TGCGCCAGCAGCCAAGATGGGGACAGTGCGTACGGCAATCAGCCCCAGCATTTT. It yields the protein CASSQDGDSAYGNQPQHF.

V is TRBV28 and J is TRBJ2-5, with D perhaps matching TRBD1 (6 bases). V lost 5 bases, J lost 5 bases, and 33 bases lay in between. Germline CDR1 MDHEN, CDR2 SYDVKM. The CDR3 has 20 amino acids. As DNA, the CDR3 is TGTGCCAGCAGTATAGACTCTTTAGGATTGAAGATAGGACAGTTCGAGACCCAGTACTTC. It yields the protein CASSIDSLGLKIGQFETQYF.

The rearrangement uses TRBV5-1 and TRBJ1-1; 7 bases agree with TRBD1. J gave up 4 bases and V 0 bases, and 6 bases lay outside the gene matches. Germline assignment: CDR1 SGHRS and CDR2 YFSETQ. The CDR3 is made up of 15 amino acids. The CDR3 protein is CASSLVGQGGTEAFF. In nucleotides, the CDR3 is TGCGCCAGCAGCTTGGTGGGGCAGGGGGGCACTGAAGCTTTCTTT.

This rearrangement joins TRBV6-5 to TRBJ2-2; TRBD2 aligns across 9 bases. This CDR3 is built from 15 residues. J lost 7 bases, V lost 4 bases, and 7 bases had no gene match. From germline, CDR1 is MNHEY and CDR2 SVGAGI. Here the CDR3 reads CASSWRGGQLGELFF. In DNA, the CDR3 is TGTGCCAGCAGTTGGCGGGGGGGCCAGCTCGGGGAGCTGTTTTTT.

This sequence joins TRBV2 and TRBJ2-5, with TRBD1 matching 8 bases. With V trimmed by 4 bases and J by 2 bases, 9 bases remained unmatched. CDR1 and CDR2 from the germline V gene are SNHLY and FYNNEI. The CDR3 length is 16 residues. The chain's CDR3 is CASSGVMGTGQETQYF. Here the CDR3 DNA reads TGTGCCAGCAGTGGGGTAATGGGGACAGGTCAAGAGACCCAGTACTTC.

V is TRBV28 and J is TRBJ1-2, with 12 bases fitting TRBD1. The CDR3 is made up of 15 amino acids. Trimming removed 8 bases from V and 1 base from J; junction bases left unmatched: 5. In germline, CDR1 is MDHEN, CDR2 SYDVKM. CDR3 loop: CASGGQGAYNYGYTF. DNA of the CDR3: TGTGCCAGCGGGGGACAGGGGGCTTATAACTATGGCTACACCTTC.

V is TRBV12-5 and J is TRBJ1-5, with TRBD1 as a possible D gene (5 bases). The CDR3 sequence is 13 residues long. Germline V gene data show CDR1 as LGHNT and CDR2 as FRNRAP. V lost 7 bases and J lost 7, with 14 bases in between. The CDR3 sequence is CASVTGFEQPQHF. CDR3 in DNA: TGTGCTAGTGTAACAGGTTTTGAGCAGCCCCAGCATTTT.

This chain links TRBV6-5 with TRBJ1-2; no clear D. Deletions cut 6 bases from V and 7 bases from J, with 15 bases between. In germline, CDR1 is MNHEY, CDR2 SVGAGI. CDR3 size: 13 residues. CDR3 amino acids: CASRSTAEGGYTF. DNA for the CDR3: TGTGCCAGCAGATCTACGGCCGAGGGTGGCTACACCTTC.

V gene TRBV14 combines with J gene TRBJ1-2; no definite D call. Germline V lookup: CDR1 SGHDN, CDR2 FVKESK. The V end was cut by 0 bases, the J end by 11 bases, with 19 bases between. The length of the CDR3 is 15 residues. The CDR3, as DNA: TGTGCCAGCAGCCAAGATCCCGCCAGTCTTTCGTGGTACACCTTC. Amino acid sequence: CASSQDPASLSWYTF.

DNA of the CDR3: TGTGCCAGCAGTCAAACCCAACTAGCGGGAGCTTGGGGTGAGCAGTACTTC. This sequence encodes CASSQTQLAGAWGEQYF. The chain carries TRBV28 and TRBJ2-7, with 11 bases lining up with TRBD2. The CDR3 sequence is 17 residues long. With 5 bases clipped from V and 7 bases from J, the junction kept 16 bases outside the gene matches. Germline CDR1 MDHEN, CDR2 SYDVKM. Together with reference TRBV28 and TRBJ2-7, the CDR3 gives the full variable domain: DVKVTQSSRYLVKRTGEKVFLECVQDMDHENMFWYRQDPGLGLRLIYFSYDVKMKEKGDIPEGYSVSREKKERFSLILESASTNQTSMYLCASSQTQLAGAWGEQYFGPGTRLTVT.

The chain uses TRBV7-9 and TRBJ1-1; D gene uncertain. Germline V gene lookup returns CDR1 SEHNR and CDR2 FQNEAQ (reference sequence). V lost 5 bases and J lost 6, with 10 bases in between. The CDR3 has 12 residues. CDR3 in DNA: TGTGCCAGCAGCCGAGGACTGCCTGAAGCTTTCTTT. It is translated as CASSRGLPEAFF.

The CDR3 protein is CATSRDRTLNEQFF. CDR3 DNA sequence: TGTGCCACCAGCAGAGATCGCACTCTTAATGAGCAGTTCTTC. V and J are TRBV15 and TRBJ2-1; D not resolved. The CDR3 is made up of 14 amino acids. V gave up 0 bases and J gave up 7 bases, with 10 bases separating them. Germline lookup yields CDR1 LNHNV and CDR2 YYDKDF (reference sequence).

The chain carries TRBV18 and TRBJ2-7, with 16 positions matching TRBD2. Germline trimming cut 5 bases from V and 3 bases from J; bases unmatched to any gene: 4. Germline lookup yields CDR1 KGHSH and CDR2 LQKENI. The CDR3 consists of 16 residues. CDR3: CASSGTSGRAIYEQYF. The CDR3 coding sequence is TGTGCCAGCTCAGGGACTAGCGGGAGGGCAATCTACGAGCAGTACTTC. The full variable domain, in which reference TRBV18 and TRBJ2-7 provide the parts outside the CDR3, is NAGVMQNPRHLVRRRGQEARLRCSPMKGHSHVYWYRQLPEEGLKFMVYLQKENIIDESGMPKERFSAEFPKEGPSILRIQQVVRGDSAAYFCASSGTSGRAIYEQYFGPGTRLTVT.

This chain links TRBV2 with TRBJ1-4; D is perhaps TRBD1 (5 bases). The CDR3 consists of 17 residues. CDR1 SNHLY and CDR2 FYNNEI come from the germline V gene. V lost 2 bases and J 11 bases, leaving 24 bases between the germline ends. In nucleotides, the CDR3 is TGTGCCAGCAGTGAACGGGACTTTGGCGATCGAGGGGCCAAACTGTTTTTT. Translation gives CASSERDFGDRGAKLFF.

The CDR3 sequence is CASSFSSGIPYNEQFF. The DNA of the CDR3 is TGTGCCAGCAGCTTCTCTAGCGGGATACCCTACAATGAGCAGTTCTTC. This rearrangement joins TRBV7-3 to TRBJ2-1, with 9 bases matching TRBD2. The J segment lost 2 bases and the V segment lost 3 bases, leaving 5 bases of the junction unmatched. The CDR3 is made up of 16 amino acids. Germline CDR1 is SGHTA and CDR2 is FQGTGA.

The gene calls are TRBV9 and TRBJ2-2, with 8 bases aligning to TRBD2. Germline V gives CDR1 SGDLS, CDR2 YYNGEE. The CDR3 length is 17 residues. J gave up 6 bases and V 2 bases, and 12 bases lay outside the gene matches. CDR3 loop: CASSVETGTSVAGELFF. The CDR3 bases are TGTGCCAGCAGCGTTGAAACCGGGACTAGTGTAGCCGGGGAGCTGTTTTTT.

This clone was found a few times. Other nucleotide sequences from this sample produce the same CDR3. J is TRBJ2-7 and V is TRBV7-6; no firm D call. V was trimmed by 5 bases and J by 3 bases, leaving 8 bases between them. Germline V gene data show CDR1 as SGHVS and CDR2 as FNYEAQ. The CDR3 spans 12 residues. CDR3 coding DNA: TGTGCCAGCAGCGACGACATCTACGAGCAGTACTTC. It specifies CASSDDIYEQYF. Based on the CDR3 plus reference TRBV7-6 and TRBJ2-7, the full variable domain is GAGVSQSPRYKVTKRGQDVALRCDPISGHVSLYWYRQALGQGPEFLTYFNYEAQQDKSGLPNDRFSAERPEGSISTLTIQRTEQRDSAMYRCASSDDIYEQYFGPGTRLTVT.